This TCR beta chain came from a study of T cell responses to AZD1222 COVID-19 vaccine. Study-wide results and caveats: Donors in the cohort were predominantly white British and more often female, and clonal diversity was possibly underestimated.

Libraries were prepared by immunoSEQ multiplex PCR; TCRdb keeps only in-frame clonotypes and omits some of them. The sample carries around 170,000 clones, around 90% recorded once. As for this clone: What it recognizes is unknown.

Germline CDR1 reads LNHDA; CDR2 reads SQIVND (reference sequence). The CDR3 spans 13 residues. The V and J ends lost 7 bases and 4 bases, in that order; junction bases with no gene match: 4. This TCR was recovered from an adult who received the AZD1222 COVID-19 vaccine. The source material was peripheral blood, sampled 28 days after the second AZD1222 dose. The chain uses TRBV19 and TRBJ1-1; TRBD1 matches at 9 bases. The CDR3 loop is CASTVTGGTEAFF. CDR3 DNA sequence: TGTGCCAGTACTGTGACAGGGGGCACTGAAGCTTTCTTT.